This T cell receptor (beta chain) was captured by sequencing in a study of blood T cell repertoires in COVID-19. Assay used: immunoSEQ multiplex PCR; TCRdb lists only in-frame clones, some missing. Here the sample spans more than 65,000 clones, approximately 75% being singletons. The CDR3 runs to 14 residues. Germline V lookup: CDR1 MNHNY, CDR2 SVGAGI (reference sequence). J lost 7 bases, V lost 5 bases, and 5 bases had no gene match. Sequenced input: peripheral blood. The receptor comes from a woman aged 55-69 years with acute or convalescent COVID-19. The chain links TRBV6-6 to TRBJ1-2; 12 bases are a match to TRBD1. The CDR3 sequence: CASSPGTGGLGYTF. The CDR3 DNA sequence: TGTGCCAGCAGTCCCGGGACAGGGGGCCTTGGCTACACCTTC.